The present entry profiles one T cell receptor beta chain with its context. Its antigen is currently unknown. The study sampled nominally healthy donors, though unrecorded immune exposures were likely. These data are taken from a study of cytomegalovirus exposure and HLA in healthy donors. Findings of the study overall: Three chains tied to CMV proved CMV antigen-specific in vitro.

PCR involved 60 Vbeta and 13 Jbeta primers. Only in-frame clones appear in the TCRdb table, and some are missing; sequencing was by immunoSEQ multiplex PCR. Of about 190,000 clones listed, around 87% are singletons. The CDR3 consists of 17 residues. CDR1 and CDR2 from the germline V gene are SGHRS and YFSETQ. The V and J ends lost 3 bases and 1 base, in that order; junction bases with no gene match: 5. This clonotype originated in a woman aged 18 to 35 in good health and CMV-seronegative. The V and J genes are TRBV5-1 and TRBJ2-1; 12 bases agree with TRBD2. The specimen sequenced was PBMCs. The CDR3 here is CASSSSSGGVSYNEQFF. The DNA of the CDR3 is TGCGCCAGCAGCTCCTCTAGCGGGGGGGTGTCCTACAATGAGCAGTTCTTC.